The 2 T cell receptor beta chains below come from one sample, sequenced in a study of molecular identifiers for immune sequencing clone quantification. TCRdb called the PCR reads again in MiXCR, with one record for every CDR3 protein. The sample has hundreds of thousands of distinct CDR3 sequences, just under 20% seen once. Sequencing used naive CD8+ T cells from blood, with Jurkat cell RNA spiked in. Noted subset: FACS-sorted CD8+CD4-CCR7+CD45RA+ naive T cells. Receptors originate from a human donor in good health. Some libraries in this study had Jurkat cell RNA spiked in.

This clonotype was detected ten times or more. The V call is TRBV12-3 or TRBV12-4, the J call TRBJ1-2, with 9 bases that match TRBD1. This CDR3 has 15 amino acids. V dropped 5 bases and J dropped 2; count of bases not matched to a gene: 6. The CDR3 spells CASSQHGTGNYGYTF. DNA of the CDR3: TGTGCCAGCAGTCAACACGGGACAGGGAACTATGGCTACACCTTC.

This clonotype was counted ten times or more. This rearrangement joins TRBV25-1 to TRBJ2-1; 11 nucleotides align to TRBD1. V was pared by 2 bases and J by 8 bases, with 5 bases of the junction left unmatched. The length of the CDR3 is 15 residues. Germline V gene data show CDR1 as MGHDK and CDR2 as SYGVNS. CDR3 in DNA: TGTGCCAGCAGTGAAGTCGGACAGGGGGCCTATGAGCAGTTCTTC. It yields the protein CASSEVGQGAYEQFF.